This TCR beta chain was sequenced for a study of Graves' ophthalmopathy and Graves' hyperthyroidism. RNA served as the template for amplifying TCR beta CDR3 regions. HTBI-primed first-round RT-PCR preceded second-round multiplex PCR. MiXCR, applied by TCRdb to the multiplex PCR reads, yields one record per CDR3 protein. Here the sample spans some 380,000 distinct CDR3 sequences, just over 15% being singletons. Ten or more counts support this clonotype. It was from under 13 ml of fresh peripheral blood that the PBMCs came. The V gene's germline CDR1 is SGHRS and CDR2 YFSETQ. V lost 0 bases, J lost 1 base, and 15 bases stayed unmatched. This CDR3 is built from 20 residues.

The V and J genes are TRBV5-1 and TRBJ2-4; 8 bases map to TRBD2. What was sequenced was peripheral blood. This sequence was found in a woman aged 18-29 years with stable Graves' hyperthyroidism. The CDR3 reads CASSLELSGETSAAKNIQYF. In DNA, the CDR3 is TGCGCCAGCAGCTTGGAACTTAGCGGGGAGACTTCCGCGGCCAAAAACATTCAGTACTTC. Variable domain in full (rest from reference TRBV5-1 and TRBJ2-4): KAGVTQTPRYLIKTRGQQVTLSCSPISGHRSVSWYQQTPGQGLQFLFEYFSETQRNKGNFPGRFSGRQFSNSRSEMNVSTLELGDSALYLCASSLELSGETSAAKNIQYFGAGTRLSVL.